Listed below are T cell receptor beta chains from one sample, sequenced in a study of CD8+ T cells in alopecia areata. Repertoires were generated with immunoSEQ multiplex PCR, while TCRdb's copy carries only in-frame clones and drops some. Altogether 50,000 to 80,000 clones are present, about 44% being singletons, with the ten largest covering roughly 51%. The sequenced sample consisted of NKG2D-low CD8+ T cells sorted from blood. The receptors here all came from a human donor with alopecia areata. Both conserved end residues are part of each CDR3. D genes are given only for firm matches. Clone size is shown for a subset of rows, as once, few, many or a class of expanded clone.

D,V,size,J,CDR3,DNA
.,TRBV7-9,few,TRBJ2-1,CASSSSEDDNEQFF,TGTGCCAGCAGCTCTAGTGAGGACGACAATGAGCAGTTCTTC
.,TRBV29-1,.,TRBJ2-7,CSVGASYYEQYF,TGCAGCGTCGGGGCATCTTATTACGAGCAGTACTTC
TRBD2,TRBV11-2,.,TRBJ2-1,CASSFVAGGPYNEQFF,TGTGCCAGCAGCTTTGTGGCGGGAGGGCCCTACAATGAGCAGTTCTTC
.,TRBV6-5,.,TRBJ2-1,CASSYSSWGEQFF,TGTGCCAGCAGTTACTCTAGCTGGGGTGAGCAGTTCTTC
.,TRBV25-1,.,TRBJ2-1,CASSERGSYNEQFF,TGTGCCAGCAGTGAAAGGGGGTCCTACAATGAGCAGTTCTTC
.,TRBV20-1,.,TRBJ1-1,CSVPNTEAFF,TGCAGTGTCCCGAACACTGAAGCTTTCTTT
.,TRBV27,.,TRBJ2-7,CASSQTPTYEQYF,TGTGCCAGCAGTCAGACACCGACCTACGAGCAGTACTTC
.,TRBV21-1,.,TRBJ2-5,CASRVLEGLKPPETQYF,TGTGCCAGCAGAGTATTAGAGGGTCTGAAGCCCCCAGAGACCCAGTACTTC
TRBD2,TRBV15,few,TRBJ2-1,CATSRDGTSEQFF,TGTGCCACCAGCAGAGACGGGACTAGCGAGCAGTTCTTC
TRBD2,TRBV19,.,TRBJ2-1,CASQLAGGSYNEQFF,TGTGCCAGTCAACTAGCGGGAGGCTCCTACAATGAGCAGTTCTTC
TRBD1,TRBV30,.,TRBJ2-7,CAWSAGQGAYEQYF,TGTGCCTGGAGTGCCGGACAGGGGGCCTACGAGCAGTACTTC
.,TRBV7-8,.,TRBJ2-5,CASSWASASGTQYF,TGTGCCAGCAGCTGGGCTAGCGCTTCTGGGACCCAGTACTTC
TRBD2,TRBV9,.,TRBJ2-7,CASSVGGGEQYF,TGTGCCAGCAGCGTAGGCGGGGGTGAGCAGTACTTC
TRBD1,TRBV4-1,.,TRBJ2-5,CASSQGQGGETQYF,TGCGCCAGCAGCCAGGGACAGGGAGGGGAGACCCAGTACTTC
.,TRBV27,.,TRBJ1-5,CASSYSGNQPQHF,TGTGCCAGCAGCTATTCAGGGAATCAGCCCCAGCATTTT
TRBD1,TRBV28,few,TRBJ2-1,CASSLIRQGQGSYNEQFF,TGTGCCAGCAGTTTAATTCGGCAAGGACAGGGTTCCTACAATGAGCAGTTCTTC
.,TRBV28,many,TRBJ2-7,CASSFLPGSSYEQYF,TGTGCCAGCAGTTTTCTCCCGGGTAGCTCCTACGAGCAGTACTTC
.,TRBV10-3,.,TRBJ2-2,CASSSDTGELFF,TGTGCCAGCAGTTCCGACACCGGGGAGCTGTTTTTT
.,TRBV5-1,.,TRBJ1-2,CASSLLMGADYGYTF,TGCGCCAGCAGCTTATTGATGGGGGCGGACTATGGCTACACCTTC
TRBD2,TRBV9,.,TRBJ2-1,CASTKAGASYNEQFF,TGTGCCAGCACCAAAGCGGGAGCCTCCTACAATGAGCAGTTCTTC
.,TRBV19,.,TRBJ2-1,CASSMGQGYNEQFF,TGTGCCAGTAGTATGGGACAAGGCTACAATGAGCAGTTCTTC
TRBD2,TRBV28,.,TRBJ2-1,CASSSRTSGYYNEQFF,TGTGCCAGCAGTTCTCGGACTAGCGGTTACTACAATGAGCAGTTCTTC
TRBD1,TRBV18,few,TRBJ2-5,CASSPGDRVDKETQYF,TGTGCCAGCTCACCCGGGGACAGGGTGGACAAAGAGACCCAGTACTTC